This T cell receptor (beta chain) originates from a study of type 1 and type 2 diabetes patients. Study overall: T cells were magnetically sorted from PBMCs as CD4+ or CD8+ subsets.

The PCR template was genomic DNA. Multiplex PCR with 30 forward and 13 reverse primers amplified the TCR beta CDR3. Via MiXCR, TCRdb re-called the multiplex PCR reads, giving one row per CDR3 protein. The sample lists 250,000 to 300,000 distinct CDR3 sequences; around 50% were seen once. CDR1 MDHEN and CDR2 SYDVKM come from the germline V gene. V dropped 6 bases and J dropped 1; count of bases not matched to a gene: 9. CDR3 length equals 17 residues. Sequenced material: peripheral blood mononuclear cells (PBMCs). This chain connects TRBV28 to TRBJ1-6, with 7 positions matching TRBD1. This clonotype was sampled from a man between 18 and 29 years old with type 2 diabetes. The CDR3 coding sequence is TGTGCCAGCAGCCTAGACAGGGATTATTCCTATAATTCACCCCTCCACTTT. Protein: CASSLDRDYSYNSPLHF.